This is a list of T cell receptor beta chains from one sample in a study of T-cell reconstitution after alpha-beta-depleted transplantation in children. TCRdb reprocessed the PCR reads with MiXCR, giving one entry per CDR3 protein. The sample has hundreds of thousands of distinct CDR3 sequences, roughly 15% seen once. The starting material was PBMCs, mostly from graft donor cells, obtained 360 days after TCRalphabeta/CD19-depleted stem cell transplant. The receptor source for this set is a male patient younger than 18 who had a stem cell transplant for acute lymphoblastic leukemia, so the T cells may come from the graft donor. Each CDR3 is given with its conserved first and last residue. A D gene is named only where the DNA matches it firmly. Size values are once, few and many counts, or a class for expanded clones, and some rows have none.

>.|TRBV5-1|TRBD1|TRBJ2-7
CASSLLPRGTGDSYEQYF
TGCGCCAGCAGCTTACTCCCCCGCGGGACAGGGGACTCCTACGAGCAGTACTTC
>.|TRBV15|.|TRBJ2-6
CATSRDRRTGANVLTF
TGTGCCACCAGCAGAGATCGTAGAACCGGGGCCAACGTCCTGACTTTC
>few|TRBV28|TRBD1|TRBJ1-5
CASIPADRGRQPQHF
TGTGCCAGCATTCCGGCGGACAGGGGCAGACAGCCCCAGCATTTT
>.|TRBV29-1|.|TRBJ2-7
CSVGRGLTYEQYF
TGCAGCGTTGGTCGGGGCCTAACCTACGAGCAGTACTTC
>few|TRBV6-1|TRBD2|TRBJ2-3
CASSRREITDTQYF
TGTGCCAGCAGCAGGCGGGAGATCACAGATACGCAGTATTTT
>few|TRBV29-1|TRBD2|TRBJ2-7
CSVDGGPDGTSGYEQYF
TGCAGCGTTGATGGAGGCCCGGACGGGACTAGCGGTTACGAGCAGTACTTC
>.|TRBV27|.|TRBJ2-7
CASSFHMGGYEQYF
TGTGCCAGCAGTTTCCATATGGGGGGCTACGAGCAGTACTTC
>.|TRBV2|TRBD2|TRBJ2-1
CASIGLADNEQFF
TGTGCCAGCATAGGACTAGCGGACAATGAGCAGTTCTTC
>.|TRBV4-1|TRBD1|TRBJ1-5
CASSPSQGAGYQPQHF
TGCGCCAGCAGCCCATCCCAGGGGGCTGGGTATCAGCCCCAGCATTTT
>.|TRBV12-3/TRBV12-4|.|TRBJ2-2
CASSTSTGWAGELFF
TGTGCCAGCAGTACCTCTACAGGCTGGGCCGGGGAGCTGTTTTTT
>.|TRBV20-1|TRBD1|TRBJ1-1
CSAKTGTAMNTEAFF
TGCAGTGCGAAAACCGGGACAGCCATGAACACTGAAGCTTTCTTT
>few|TRBV10-2|.|TRBJ2-7
CASLKDGTYEQYF
TGCGCCAGCTTAAAAGACGGTACCTACGAGCAGTACTTC
>few|TRBV15|.|TRBJ2-3
CATSRGPRTASTDTQYF
TGTGCCACCAGCAGAGGCCCTCGGACAGCCAGCACAGATACGCAGTATTTT
>.|TRBV12-3/TRBV12-4|.|TRBJ1-2
CASRPQGAGYTF
TGTGCCAGCAGGCCTCAGGGCGCGGGCTACACCTTC
>.|TRBV20-1|TRBD2|TRBJ2-3
CSASPPGLAGAGRFTDTQYF
TGCAGTGCTAGCCCTCCCGGACTAGCGGGAGCCGGGCGATTCACAGATACGCAGTATTTT
>few|TRBV12-3/TRBV12-4|.|TRBJ2-5
CASIPEPGPLGETQYF
TGTGCCAGCATACCGGAGCCGGGACCCCTAGGGGAGACCCAGTACTTC
>many|TRBV29-1|.|TRBJ1-4
CSVEVAGDEKLFF
TGCAGCGTTGAAGTTGCGGGGGATGAAAAACTGTTTTTT
>.|TRBV7-6|.|TRBJ2-3
CASSSVEDTQYF
TGTGCCAGCAGCTCCGTGGAAGATACGCAGTATTTT
>.|TRBV15|TRBD2|TRBJ2-7
CATSRASGGPSSYEQYF
TGTGCCACCAGCAGAGCTAGCGGGGGCCCGAGCTCCTACGAGCAGTACTTC
>.|TRBV27|.|TRBJ2-3
CASSLASGLTDTQYF
TGTGCCAGCAGTTTAGCCTCCGGGCTCACAGATACGCAGTATTTT
>many|TRBV9|.|TRBJ2-1
CASSVAARTSNEQFF
TGTGCCAGCAGCGTAGCAGCGCGAACAAGCAATGAGCAGTTCTTC
>few|TRBV29-1|.|TRBJ2-2
CSVGTQKGAGELFF
TGCAGCGTTGGGACACAAAAGGGGGCCGGGGAGCTGTTTTTT
>few|TRBV4-1|.|TRBJ1-1
CASSQDPTRVEAFF
TGCGCCAGCAGCCAAGATCCTACCAGGGTGGAAGCTTTCTTT
>many|TRBV2|.|TRBJ2-1
CASSEAEGPPRFF
TGTGCCAGCAGTGAAGCGGAGGGCCCTCCGAGGTTCTTC
>few|TRBV7-3|TRBD2|TRBJ2-2
CASSPIAGGTSGELFF
TGTGCCAGCAGCCCAATAGCGGGAGGAACCTCCGGGGAGCTGTTTTTT
>few|TRBV4-1|TRBD1|TRBJ2-2
CASSQDPGQGTPGELFF
TGCGCCAGCAGCCAAGACCCCGGACAGGGGACACCCGGGGAGCTGTTTTTT
>few|TRBV20-1|.|TRBJ1-5
CSARGTRGGNQPQHF
TGCAGTGCTAGAGGAACCAGGGGTGGCAATCAGCCCCAGCATTTT
>.|TRBV7-8|TRBD2|TRBJ2-5
CASSLSQRGGQETQYF
TGTGCCAGCAGCTTGTCCCAGCGGGGGGGTCAAGAGACCCAGTACTTC
>.|TRBV5-1|.|TRBJ2-7
CASSLGLPLEQYF
TGCGCCAGCAGCTTGGGGTTGCCCCTCGAGCAGTACTTC
>few|TRBV5-6|.|TRBJ2-1
CASDRGGWEQFF
TGTGCCAGCGACCGAGGAGGGTGGGAGCAGTTCTTC
>many|TRBV29-1|TRBD1|TRBJ2-2
CSVVIRDRGNTGELFF
TGCAGCGTTGTAATTCGGGACAGGGGTAACACCGGGGAGCTGTTTTTT
>.|TRBV18|.|TRBJ1-1
CASSPNPGLLEAFF
TGTGCCAGCTCCCCGAACCCGGGACTCCTTGAAGCTTTCTTT
>few|TRBV15|TRBD1|TRBJ2-7
CATSRNRQGNEQYF
TGTGCCACCAGCAGGAATAGACAGGGGAACGAGCAGTACTTC
>few|TRBV9|.|TRBJ1-1
CASSVGRGGTEAFF
TGTGCCAGCAGCGTAGGCAGGGGTGGCACTGAAGCTTTCTTT
>few|TRBV7-6|TRBD2|TRBJ2-1
CASSTTSGRASEQFF
TGTGCCAGCAGCACGACGAGCGGGAGGGCCAGCGAGCAGTTCTTC
>.|TRBV7-6|.|TRBJ2-3
CASSPDPFSTDTQYF
TGTGCCAGCAGCCCAGACCCTTTTAGCACAGATACGCAGTATTTT
>.|TRBV20-1|.|TRBJ2-7
CSARPGGPFYEQYF
TGCAGTGCTAGACCCGGGGGACCCTTCTACGAGCAGTACTTC
>.|TRBV27|.|TRBJ2-4
CASSLSISGLAKNIQYF
TGTGCCAGCAGTTTATCGATCTCAGGGCTAGCCAAAAACATTCAGTACTTC
>few|TRBV7-3|.|TRBJ1-1
CASSLGLSLSPEAFF
TGTGCCAGCAGCTTAGGACTAAGCCTGTCCCCTGAAGCTTTCTTT
>many|TRBV11-2|.|TRBJ2-1
CASSPLVNEQFF
TGTGCCAGCAGCCCCCTGGTCAATGAGCAGTTCTTC
>.|TRBV20-1|.|TRBJ2-7
CSAWLSYEQYF
TGCAGTGCTTGGCTTTCCTACGAGCAGTACTTC
>.|TRBV5-1|.|TRBJ2-3
CASSFLWGTSTDTQYF
TGCGCCAGCAGCTTCTTATGGGGGACGAGCACAGATACGCAGTATTTT
>.|TRBV6-4|.|TRBJ1-6
CASSRSPGGGATYNSPLHF
TGTGCCAGCAGTCGATCCCCTGGCGGAGGGGCGACCTATAATTCACCCCTCCACTTT
>.|TRBV25-1|.|TRBJ1-1
CASSEFSTEAFF
TGTGCCAGCAGTGAATTTTCCACTGAAGCTTTCTTT
>few|TRBV12-5|TRBD2|TRBJ2-3
CASGSLAGEPADTQYF
TGTGCTAGTGGTTCCCTAGCGGGAGAGCCTGCAGATACGCAGTATTTT
>many|TRBV9|TRBD2|TRBJ2-3
CASSVTSVTTDTQYF
TGTGCCAGCAGCGTAACTAGCGTCACCACAGATACGCAGTATTTT
>few|TRBV7-2|.|TRBJ2-7
CASSLQRHYEQYF
TGTGCCAGCAGCCTCCAGCGGCACTACGAGCAGTACTTC
>.|TRBV20-1|.|TRBJ2-7
CSAPTGTSYEQYF
TGCAGTGCCCCAACGGGTACATCCTACGAGCAGTACTTC
>.|TRBV6-5|.|TRBJ1-4
CASSPLKAGLANEKLFF
TGTGCCAGCAGCCCCCTGAAGGCAGGCTTGGCTAATGAAAAACTGTTTTTT
>.|TRBV20-1|TRBD2|TRBJ2-1
CSARGTTSVNYNEQFF
TGCAGTGCTAGAGGGACAACTAGCGTTAACTACAATGAGCAGTTCTTC
>few|TRBV9|.|TRBJ2-3
CASSGDAATSTDTQYF
TGTGCCAGCAGCGGGGACGCAGCTACTAGCACAGATACGCAGTATTTT